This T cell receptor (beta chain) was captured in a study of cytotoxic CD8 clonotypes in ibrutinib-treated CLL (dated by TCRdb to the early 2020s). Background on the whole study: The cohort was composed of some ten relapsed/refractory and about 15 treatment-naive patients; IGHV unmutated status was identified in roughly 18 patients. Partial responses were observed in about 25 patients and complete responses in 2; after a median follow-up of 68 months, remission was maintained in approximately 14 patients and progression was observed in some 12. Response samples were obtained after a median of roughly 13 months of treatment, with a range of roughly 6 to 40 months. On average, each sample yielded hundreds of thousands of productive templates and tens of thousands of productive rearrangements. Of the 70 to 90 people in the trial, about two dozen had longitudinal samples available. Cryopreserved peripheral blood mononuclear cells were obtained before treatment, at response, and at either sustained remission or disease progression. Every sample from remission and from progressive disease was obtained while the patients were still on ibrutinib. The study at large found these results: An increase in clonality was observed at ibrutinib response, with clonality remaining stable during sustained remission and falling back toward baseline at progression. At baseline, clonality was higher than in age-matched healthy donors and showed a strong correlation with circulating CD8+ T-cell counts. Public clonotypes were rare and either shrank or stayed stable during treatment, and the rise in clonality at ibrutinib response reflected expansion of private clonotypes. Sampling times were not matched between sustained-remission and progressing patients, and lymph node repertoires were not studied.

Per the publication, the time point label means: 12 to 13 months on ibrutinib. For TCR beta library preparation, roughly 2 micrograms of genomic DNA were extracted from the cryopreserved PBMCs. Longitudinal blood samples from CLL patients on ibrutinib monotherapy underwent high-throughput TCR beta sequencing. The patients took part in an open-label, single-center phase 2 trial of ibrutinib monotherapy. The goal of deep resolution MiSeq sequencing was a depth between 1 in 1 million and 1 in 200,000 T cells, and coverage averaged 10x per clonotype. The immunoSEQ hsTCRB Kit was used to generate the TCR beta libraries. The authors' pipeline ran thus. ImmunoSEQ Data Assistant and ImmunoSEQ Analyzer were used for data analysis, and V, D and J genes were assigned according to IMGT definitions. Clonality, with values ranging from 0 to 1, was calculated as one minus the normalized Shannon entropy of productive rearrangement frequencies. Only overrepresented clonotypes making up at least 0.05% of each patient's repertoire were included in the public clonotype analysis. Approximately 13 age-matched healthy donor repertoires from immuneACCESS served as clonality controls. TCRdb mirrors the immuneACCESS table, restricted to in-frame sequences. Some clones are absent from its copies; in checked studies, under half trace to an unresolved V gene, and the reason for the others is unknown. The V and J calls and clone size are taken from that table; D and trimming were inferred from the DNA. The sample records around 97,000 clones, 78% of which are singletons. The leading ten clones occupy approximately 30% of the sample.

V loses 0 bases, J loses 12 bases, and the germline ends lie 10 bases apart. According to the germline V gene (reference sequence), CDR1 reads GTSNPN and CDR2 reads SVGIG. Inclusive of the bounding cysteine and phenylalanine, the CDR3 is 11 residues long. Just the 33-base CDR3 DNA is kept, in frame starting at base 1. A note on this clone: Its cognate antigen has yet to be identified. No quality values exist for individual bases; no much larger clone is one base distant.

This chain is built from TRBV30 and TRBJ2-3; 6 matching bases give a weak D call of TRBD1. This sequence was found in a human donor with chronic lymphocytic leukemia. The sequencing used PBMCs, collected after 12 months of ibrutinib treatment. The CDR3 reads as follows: CAWSVTGPQYF. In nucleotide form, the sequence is TGTGCCTGGAGTGTGACAGGTCCTCAGTATTTT.